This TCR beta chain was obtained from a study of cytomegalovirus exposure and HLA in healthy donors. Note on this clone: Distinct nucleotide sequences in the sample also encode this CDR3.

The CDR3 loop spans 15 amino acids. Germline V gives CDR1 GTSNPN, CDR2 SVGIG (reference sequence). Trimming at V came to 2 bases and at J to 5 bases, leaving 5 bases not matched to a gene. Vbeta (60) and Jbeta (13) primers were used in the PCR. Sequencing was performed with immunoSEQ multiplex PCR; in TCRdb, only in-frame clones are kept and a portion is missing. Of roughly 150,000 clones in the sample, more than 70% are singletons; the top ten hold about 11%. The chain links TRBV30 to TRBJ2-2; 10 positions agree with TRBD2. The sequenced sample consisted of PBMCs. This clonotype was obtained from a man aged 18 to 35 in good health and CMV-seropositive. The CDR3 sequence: CAWSRLAGVTGELFF. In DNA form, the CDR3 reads TGTGCCTGGAGTCGGCTAGCGGGAGTAACCGGGGAGCTGTTTTTT.